Below are 10 T cell receptor beta chains sequenced from a single sample in a study of blood T cell repertoires in COVID-19. The method was immunoSEQ multiplex PCR; TCRdb's version includes in-frame clones alone and lacks a portion of them. The data show 90,000 to 100,000 clones, 82% seen once. The sample was peripheral blood. These TCRs come from a man between 65 and 79 years old with active or convalescent COVID-19.

This rearrangement joins TRBV6-5 to TRBJ1-1; 10 bases fit TRBD1. The germline CDR1 and CDR2 sequences are MNHEY and SVGAGI. This CDR3 region has 16 residues. After removal of 2 bases from V and 6 bases from J, the junction contained 9 bases not matched to a gene. Here the CDR3 DNA reads TGTGCCAGCAGTTACCCGACAGGGGGCCCCCACGCTGAAGCTTTCTTT. Protein: CASSYPTGGPHAEAFF.

This clone was seen a single time. The chain is built from TRBV5-1 and TRBJ2-5; D is unclear. Germline lookup yields CDR1 SGHRS and CDR2 YFSETQ. Trimming left V 3 bases short and J 0 bases short, with 12 bases between. CDR3 length: 15 amino acids. The CDR3 DNA reads as TGCGCCAGCAGCTCCGCTCTCGGGTACCAAGAGACCCAGTACTTC. It encodes CASSSALGYQETQYF.

The chain uses TRBV10-1 and TRBJ2-2; D possibly corresponds to TRBD1 (5 bases). Germline V lookup: CDR1 WNHNN, CDR2 SYGVQD (reference sequence). The CDR3 is made up of 14 amino acids. With 3 bases removed from V and 5 bases from J, the gap between germline ends came to 10 bases. CDR3 in amino acids: CASSEGARTGELFF. CDR3 nucleotides: TGCGCCAGCAGTGAAGGGGCCCGGACCGGGGAGCTGTTTTTT.

This chain uses TRBV12-5 with TRBJ1-2, with 7 positions matching TRBD1. With V trimmed by 1 base and J by 4 bases, 0 bases remained unmatched. The CDR3 sequence is 13 residues long. The germline V gene has CDR1 LGHNT and CDR2 FRNRAP. CDR3 protein: CASGLEGAYGYTF. In DNA form, the CDR3 reads TGTGCTAGTGGTTTGGAGGGGGCCTATGGCTACACCTTC.

As DNA, the CDR3 is TGCGCCAGCAGTGCCAGGGGGTATGGCACTGAAGCTTTCTTT. This translates into CASSARGYGTEAFF. This sequence joins TRBV10-2 and TRBJ1-1; 7 bases match TRBD1. V lost 4 bases and J lost 4; bases outside the gene matches: 6. The CDR3 has 14 residues. CDR1 and CDR2 (germline): WSHSY, SAAADI.

The rearrangement links TRBV2 to TRBJ2-2; a weak D match, TRBD2 (6 bases). The V gene lost 6 bases and the J gene lost 6 bases, with 11 bases spanning the gap. CDR3 size: 13 residues. Germline CDR1 reads SNHLY; CDR2 reads FYNNEI. The CDR3 sequence: CASRVGEAGELFF. In DNA, the CDR3 is TGTGCCAGCAGGGTGGGGGAGGCCGGGGAGCTGTTTTTT.

The chain couples TRBV18 to TRBJ2-1; TRBD1 might be the D (8 bases). The V gene's germline CDR1 is KGHSH and CDR2 LQKENI. CDR3 size: 18 residues. V shed 2 bases and J shed 1 base, with 18 bases lying between them. CDR3 coding DNA: TGTGCCAGCTCACCATTTCGAGACAGGGGAGGGTCCTACAATGAGCAGTTCTTC. Its translation is CASSPFRDRGGSYNEQFF.

The gene calls are TRBV24-1 and TRBJ2-3; 11 bases line up with TRBD1. The CDR3 has 14 residues. Germline-derived CDR1 and CDR2 are KGHDR and SFDVKD. V lost 7 bases to trimming and J lost 3 bases; unmatched junction nucleotides: 2. CDR3 region: CATSGTGGTDTQYF. Here the CDR3 DNA reads TGTGCCACCAGCGGGACAGGGGGGACAGATACGCAGTATTTT.

J is TRBJ2-5 and V is TRBV6-5; 7 nucleotides align to TRBD1. Germline lookup yields CDR1 MNHEY and CDR2 SVGAGI. Trimming cost V 9 bases and J 0 bases; bases outside gene matches: 7. There are 14 residues in the CDR3. The CDR3 region is CASAQGVYQETQYF. The CDR3 coding sequence is TGTGCCAGTGCGCAGGGGGTTTACCAAGAGACCCAGTACTTC.

This chain uses TRBV6-5 with TRBJ1-1; a possible D gene is TRBD1 (5 bases). This CDR3 is 13 amino acids long. V gave up 5 bases and J gave up 4 bases, with 11 bases separating them. Germline lookup yields CDR1 MNHEY and CDR2 SVGAGI. DNA of the CDR3: TGTGCCAGCAGTCCCGGGGGGGGCACTGAAGCTTTCTTT. It encodes CASSPGGGTEAFF.